A single sample is the source of the 22 T cell receptor beta chains below, sequenced in a study of preoperative IRX-2 immunotherapy in early breast cancer (dated by TCRdb to the late 2010s). In light of the paper, this sample's treatment or condition label describes: preoperative locoregional IRX-2 cytokine immunotherapy. Library generation was performed with the immunoSEQ multiplex PCR assay. TCRdb mirrors the immuneACCESS table, restricted to in-frame sequences. Some clones are absent from its copies; in checked studies, under half trace to an unresolved V gene, and the reason for the others is unknown. The sample table contains some 11,000 clones; only one count was recorded for approximately 79% of them. The ten largest clones add up to about 6% of the sample. The sequences come from lymph node tissue, collected before IRX-2 immunotherapy. These receptors were collected from a human donor with breast cancer.

This chain connects TRBV10-2 to TRBJ1-5, with a weak D call TRBD1 (6 bases). This CDR3 has 13 amino acids. Per the germline V gene, CDR1 is WSHSY and CDR2 is SAAADI. Trimming removed 5 bases at V and 7 bases at J, with 12 bases between. The chain's CDR3 is CASSRQALQPQHF. CDR3 nucleotides: TGCGCCAGCAGTAGACAGGCTCTACAGCCCCAGCATTTT.

This clone has only a few counts. The CDR3: CASSLQNFLTNTEAFF. CDR3 nucleotide sequence: TGTGCCAGCAGCCTCCAAAACTTCTTAACGAACACTGAAGCTTTCTTT. The J gene is TRBJ1-1, the V gene TRBV11-3, with D uncertain. The CDR3 has 16 amino acids. The V end lost 5 bases, the J end lost 1 base, and 17 bases lay between the germline ends. Germline V CDR1 and CDR2: SGHNT, YENEEA.

The gene calls are TRBV19 and TRBJ2-7; TRBD2 matches 12 bases. In germline, CDR1 is LNHDA, CDR2 SQIVND (reference sequence). V shed 5 bases, J shed 5 bases, and the junction held 7 bases outside the gene matches. CDR3 size: 15 residues. In nucleotides, the CDR3 is TGTGCCAGTAGTCCTCGGGCTAGCGGGAGGGACGAGCAGTACTTC. This encodes CASSPRASGRDEQYF.

This clone was seen only once. V gene TRBV6-8 combines with J gene TRBJ2-2, with 8 bases lining up with TRBD2. CDR1 is MNHGY, CDR2 SAAAGT, per germline. This CDR3 region has 15 residues. The ends lost 4 bases at V and 7 bases at J; junction bases unmatched: 8. In DNA form, the CDR3 reads TGTGCCAGCAGTTCAGCGGGAGCTGGGGGCGGGGAGCTGTTTTTT. Its protein is CASSSAGAGGGELFF.

The V gene is TRBV5-1, the J gene TRBJ1-1; D is undetermined. Trimming took 7 bases from V and 0 from J, leaving 13 bases between them. Germline CDR1 and CDR2: SGHRS and YFSETQ. The CDR3 covers 14 residues. In nucleotides, the CDR3 is TGCGCCAGCTCGTCCGCAGCCTTGAACACTGAAGCTTTCTTT. It translates to CASSSAALNTEAFF.

This clone was recorded a few times. One junction end does not reproduce the germline sequence, and a read error may be involved. CDR3 region: CASRMGQGNQPQHF. The DNA for the CDR3 is TGTGCCAGCAGAATGGGGCAGGGGAATCAGCCCCARCATTTT. This chain connects TRBV6-4 to TRBJ1-5, with a tentative D call TRBD1 (6 bases). Germline loops: CDR1 MRHNA, CDR2 SNTAGT. CDR3 length: 14 residues.

J is TRBJ2-1 and V is TRBV11-3, with D uncertain. Germline V gene data show CDR1 as SGHNT and CDR2 as YENEEA. The V end was cut by 3 bases, the J end by 4 bases, with 16 bases between. The CDR3 has 16 amino acids. In nucleotides, the CDR3 is TGTGCCAGCAGCTTGGCCCTTGAACCCCGTTACAATGAGCAGTTCTTC. It specifies CASSLALEPRYNEQFF. Looking up the rest from reference TRBV11-3 and TRBJ2-1 gives the full variable domain: EAGVVQSPRYKIIEKKQPVAFWCNPISGHNTLYWYLQNLGQGPELLIRYENEEAVDDSQLPKDRFSAERLKGVDSTLKIQPAELGDSAVYLCASSLALEPRYNEQFFGPGTRLTVL.

The J gene is TRBJ2-5, the V gene TRBV18; D could derive from TRBD1 or TRBD2 (6 bases each). This CDR3 is 15 amino acids long. Germline V gives CDR1 KGHSH, CDR2 LQKENI. V was cut by 0 bases and J by 4 bases, with 12 bases left in between. CDR3 DNA sequence: TGTGCCAGCTCACCACCCTCCGGGGGCGGAGAGACCCAGTACTTC. Its translation: CASSPPSGGGETQYF.

On this clone: At one end, the junction sequence differs from germline, possibly due to a read error. The chain employs TRBV6-8 and TRBJ2-7, with 12 bases fitting TRBD2. The V gene's germline CDR1 is MNHGY and CDR2 SAAAGT. The CDR3 runs 19 residues. This CDR3 reads CASSYSTQSGGLAGYEQYF. CDR3 DNA: TGTGCCAGCAGTTACTCAACCCAATCTGGGGGACTAGCGGGCTACGAACAGTACTTC.

The chain uses TRBV29-1 and TRBJ2-3, with TRBD1 matching over 7 bases. Germline V gene data show CDR1 as SQVTM and CDR2 as ANQGSEA. Germline trimming cut 7 bases from V and 0 bases from J; bases unmatched to any gene: 4. The CDR3 loop spans 13 amino acids. CDR3 region: CSAGTDSTDTQYF. As DNA, the CDR3 is TGCAGCGCGGGGACAGATAGCACAGATACGCAGTATTTT.

The chain carries TRBV5-1 and TRBJ2-1; 16 bases map to TRBD2. The germline gives CDR1 SGHRS, CDR2 YFSETQ. CDR3 length: 19 amino acids. V shed 0 bases and J 8 bases; nucleotides not matched to a gene: 11. CDR3 region: CASSLGGLAGGPGWYEQFF. The CDR3 nucleotides are TGCGCCAGCAGCTTGGGGGGACTAGCGGGAGGGCCAGGGTGGTATGAGCAGTTCTTC.

The J gene is TRBJ1-1, the V gene TRBV18; 7 positions match TRBD1. Germline assignment: CDR1 KGHSH and CDR2 LQKENI. Trimming at V came to 3 bases and at J to 2 bases, leaving 6 bases not matched to a gene. The CDR3 is 15 residues long. CDR3 loop: CASSPTRQGNTEAFF. The DNA of the CDR3 is TGTGCCAGCTCACCCACCCGACAGGGTAACACTGAAGCTTTCTTT.

V is TRBV5-1 and J is TRBJ2-2, with D maybe TRBD2 (5 bases). The V end was cut by 5 bases, the J end by 0 bases, with 11 bases between. The CDR3 is 15 amino acids. CDR1 and CDR2 (germline): SGHRS, YFSETQ. DNA of the CDR3: TGCGCCAGCAGTCATACTAGGTCGAACACCGGGGAGCTGTTTTTT. Amino acids: CASSHTRSNTGELFF.

The J gene is TRBJ1-4, the V gene TRBV28; D might be TRBD1 (5 bases). Germline V gene sequence: CDR1 MDHEN, CDR2 SYDVKM. The CDR3 runs 14 residues. Trimming cost V 1 base and J 5 bases, with 8 bases left between them. CDR3 coding DNA: TGTGCCAGCAGTTTATCAGGGAAAAATGAAAAACTGTTTTTT. This translates into CASSLSGKNEKLFF.

This chain links TRBV6-7 with TRBJ2-1; no reliable D call. TRBV6-7 is flagged as an ORF with uncertain function. The V gene lost 6 bases and the J gene lost 4 bases, with 10 bases spanning the gap. The CDR3 is 13 residues long. CDR3 region: CASSPSSYNEQFF. DNA of the CDR3: TGTGCCAGCAGCCCTTCCTCGTACAATGAGCAGTTCTTC.

V usage is TRBV11-3 and J usage is TRBJ1-5, with TRBD1 matching over 7 bases. CDR1 is SGHNT and CDR2 is YENEEA in the germline V gene. CDR3 length equals 15 residues. V was pared by 3 bases and J by 5 bases, with 7 bases of the junction left unmatched. The CDR3 loop reads CASSFDSGGYQPQHF. The CDR3 DNA reads TGTGCCAGCAGCTTTGACTCAGGGGGGTATCAGCCCCAGCATTTT.

The chain is built from TRBV14 and TRBJ2-1; D call uncertain. Germline CDR1 SGHDN, CDR2 FVKESK. There are 13 residues in the CDR3. Trimming left V 1 base short and J 9 bases short, with 10 bases between. CDR3 DNA sequence: TGTGCCAGCAGCCAAGCTGGGTGGGGTGAGCAGTTCTTC. This translates into CASSQAGWGEQFF.

This sequence joins TRBV6-8 and TRBJ2-7; TRBD2 matches 9 bases. The V gene end was trimmed by 5 bases and the J gene end by 3 bases; junction bases not matched to a gene: 5. CDR1 and CDR2 (germline): MNHGY, SAAAGT. This CDR3 has 14 residues. CDR3 sequence: CASSGLASLYEQYF. CDR3 in DNA: TGTGCCAGCAGTGGACTAGCGAGCCTCTACGAGCAGTACTTC.

This clone came up a few times. The chain links TRBV18 to TRBJ2-3; D may match TRBD1 or TRBD2 (5 bases each). The V and J ends lost 5 bases and 3 bases respectively, with 15 bases between them. The length of the CDR3 is 15 residues. Germline V gene sequence: CDR1 KGHSH, CDR2 LQKENI. CDR3 sequence: CASSARVGDTDTQYF. CDR3 DNA sequence: TGTGCCAGCTCAGCACGCGTGGGGGATACAGATACGCAGTATTTT.

The genes are TRBV28 and TRBJ2-7; perhaps TRBD1 as D (6 bases). The CDR3 loop spans 14 amino acids. V dropped 4 bases and J dropped 5 bases, with 15 bases sitting between them. Germline V CDR1 and CDR2: MDHEN, SYDVKM. Here the CDR3 reads CASSSSDRIHEQYF. The CDR3 DNA follows: TGTGCCAGCAGTTCATCCGACAGGATCCACGAGCAGTACTTC.

This chain uses TRBV19 with TRBJ2-7; D may be TRBD1 or TRBD2 (5 bases each). This CDR3 region has 14 residues. The germline V gene encodes CDR1 LNHDA and CDR2 SQIVND (reference sequence). Trimming cost V 3 bases and J 5 bases, with 14 bases left between them. The CDR3 reads CASSILGRDHEQYF. CDR3 DNA: TGTGCCAGTAGTATTCTCGGCAGGGACCACGAGCAGTACTTC.

A single count supports this clone. V is TRBV6-8 and J is TRBJ1-2, with D hard to call. The germline V gene has CDR1 MNHGY and CDR2 SAAAGT. The V end was cut by 4 bases, the J end by 0 bases, with 15 bases between. CDR3 length: 16 amino acids. CDR3 nucleotide sequence: TGTGCCAGCAGTTCCCCAGCATCCAGAGCTAACTATGGCTACACCTTC. Its protein is CASSSPASRANYGYTF.